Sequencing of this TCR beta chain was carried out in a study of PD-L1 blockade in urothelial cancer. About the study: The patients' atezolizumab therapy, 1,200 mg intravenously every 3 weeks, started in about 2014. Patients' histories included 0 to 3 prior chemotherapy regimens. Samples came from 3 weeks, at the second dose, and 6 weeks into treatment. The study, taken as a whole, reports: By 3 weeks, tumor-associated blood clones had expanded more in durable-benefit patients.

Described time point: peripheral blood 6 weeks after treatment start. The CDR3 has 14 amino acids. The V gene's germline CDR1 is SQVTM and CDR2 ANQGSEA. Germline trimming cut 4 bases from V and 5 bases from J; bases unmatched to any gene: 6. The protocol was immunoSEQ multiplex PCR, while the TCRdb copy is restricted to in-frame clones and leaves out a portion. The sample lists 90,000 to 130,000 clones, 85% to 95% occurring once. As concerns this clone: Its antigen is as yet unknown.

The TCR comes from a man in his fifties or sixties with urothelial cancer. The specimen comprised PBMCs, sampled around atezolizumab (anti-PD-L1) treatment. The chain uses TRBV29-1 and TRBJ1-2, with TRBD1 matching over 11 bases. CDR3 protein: CSVASGTGGYGYTF. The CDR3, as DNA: TGCAGCGTTGCCTCCGGGACAGGGGGTTATGGCTACACCTTC.